The 2 T cell receptor beta chains presented below share a single source sample, sequenced in a study of shared clonotypes between healthy human individuals. Assay used: immunoSEQ multiplex PCR; TCRdb lists only in-frame clones, some missing. The table lists over 1.4 million clones, roughly 96% of them singletons. The sample taken for sequencing was naive CD4+ T cells sorted from blood. The sample's subset: CD45RA+ positively selected. The receptors were sampled from a man aged 30-40 years in good health.

V gene TRBV5-4 combines with J gene TRBJ2-1; 7 bases map to TRBD2. The germline V gene has CDR1 SGHNT and CDR2 YYREEE (reference sequence). The CDR3 runs 14 residues. Unmatched junction bases numbered 10, after V lost 6 bases and J lost 7 bases. DNA of the CDR3: TGTGCCAGCACCGGGGAACTAGCGATTAATGAGCAGTTCTTC. It encodes CASTGELAINEQFF.

The gene calls are TRBV12-5 and TRBJ2-2, with TRBD1 matching over 9 bases. J lost 4 bases, V lost 6 bases, and 6 bases had no gene match. The CDR3 extends over 15 amino acids. CDR1 LGHNT and CDR2 FRNRAP come from the germline V gene. CDR3 protein: CASGNLGQGTGELFF. In DNA form, the CDR3 reads TGTGCTAGTGGCAACTTGGGACAGGGCACCGGGGAGCTGTTTTTT.